The clone carrying this T cell receptor beta chain appeared many times. This specimen belongs to a study of T cells in Graves' hyperthyroidism and ophthalmopathy. V was trimmed by 2 bases and J by 6 bases, leaving 13 bases between them. The CDR3 spans 15 residues. Germline-derived CDR1 and CDR2 are MNHEY and SVGAGI. Researchers took RNA transcripts and amplified the TCR beta CDR3 regions from them. The TCR CDR3 first-round RT-PCR relied on the HTBI primer set. TCRdb re-analysed the multiplex PCR reads in MiXCR, keeping a single row per CDR3 protein. The sample lists around 180,000 distinct CDR3 sequences, about 18% occurring once.

This receptor was identified in a woman aged 50 to 60 with Graves' hyperthyroidism. Sequenced: blood. The rearrangement uses TRBV6-5 and TRBJ2-2, with unresolved D. The CDR3 sequence is CASSYQRSDPGELFF. The CDR3 nucleotides are TGTGCCAGCAGTTACCAAAGATCGGACCCCGGGGAGCTGTTTTTT.